Presented here are 21 T cell receptor beta chains from one specimen sequenced in a study of cytomegalovirus exposure and HLA in healthy donors. The primer mix had 60 Vbeta and 13 Jbeta primers. Generated by immunoSEQ multiplex PCR, the TCRdb table keeps only in-frame clones and is missing some. This table has fewer than 200,000 clones, 70% to 80% appearing once. The material sequenced was PBMCs. These receptors all come from a woman aged 45-60 years in good health and CMV-seronegative.

This sequence joins TRBV5-1 and TRBJ1-2; D unclear. The CDR3 has 14 amino acids. The germline gives CDR1 SGHRS, CDR2 YFSETQ. V gave up 0 bases and J gave up 0 bases, with 6 bases separating them. The CDR3 DNA is TGCGCCAGCAGCTTGGAAAGCCCTAACTATGGCTACACCTTC. Its protein product is CASSLESPNYGYTF.

The rearrangement links TRBV27 to TRBJ2-1, with 10 bases identical to TRBD2. From germline, CDR1 is MNHEY and CDR2 SMNVEV (reference sequence). The trim removed 5 bases at V and 9 bases at J, leaving 1 base unmatched. The CDR3 extends over 12 amino acids. The CDR3 region has the DNA TGTGCCAGCAGTCGACTAGCGGGTGAGCAGTTCTTC. Its protein is CASSRLAGEQFF.

The rearrangement links TRBV6-1 to TRBJ1-1, with 9 nucleotides matching TRBD1. Germline V gives CDR1 MNHNS, CDR2 SASEGT. J lost 6 bases, V lost 0 bases, and 14 bases had no gene match. This CDR3 has 18 residues. The CDR3 DNA reads as TGTGCCAGCAGTGAAGCGCCGGATCTACAGGGGGCGCGCTCTGAAGCTTTCTTT. It yields the protein CASSEAPDLQGARSEAFF.

This clone was counted a single time. V gene TRBV6-1 combines with J gene TRBJ2-7, with 7 nucleotides matching TRBD1. Germline assignment: CDR1 MNHNS and CDR2 SASEGT. The CDR3 sequence is 17 residues long. V dropped 4 bases and J dropped 0; count of bases not matched to a gene: 12. In DNA form, the CDR3 reads TGTGCCAGCAGTGGAGACCGGGACAGCGGCCTCTCCTACGAGCAGTACTTC. This encodes CASSGDRDSGLSYEQYF.

The chain carries TRBV6-5 and TRBJ1-4; 9 bases are shared with TRBD1. The CDR3 consists of 12 residues. CDR1 is MNHEY and CDR2 is SVGAGI in the germline V gene. Trimming cost V 6 bases and J 11 bases; bases outside gene matches: 4. In nucleotides, the CDR3 is TGTGCCAGCAGCCGGACAGGGGAGAAACTGTTTTTT. The encoded protein is CASSRTGEKLFF.

V gene TRBV27 combines with J gene TRBJ1-1; D is undetermined. Germline CDR1 and CDR2: MNHEY and SMNVEV (reference sequence). The CDR3 length is 12 residues. Trimming left V 6 bases short and J 11 bases short, with 16 bases between. Here the CDR3 reads CASSRAGAGAFF. CDR3 DNA sequence: TGTGCCAGCAGCCGGGCGGGAGCGGGGGCTTTCTTT.

The rearrangement joins TRBV5-1 to TRBJ1-4; 10 nucleotides align to TRBD1. The CDR3 is made up of 16 amino acids. J lost 0 bases, V lost 8 bases, and 7 bases had no gene match. The germline V gene has CDR1 SGHRS and CDR2 YFSETQ. For the CDR3, the DNA is TGCGCCAGTTCACGGGACAGGGGAGCAACTAATGAAAAACTGTTTTTT. Its translation is CASSRDRGATNEKLFF.

The chain links TRBV6-5 to TRBJ2-3; perhaps TRBD2 as D (6 bases). The CDR3 is 15 residues long. The germline gives CDR1 MNHEY, CDR2 SVGAGI. Trimming removed 0 bases from V and 5 bases from J, with 12 bases in between. CDR3 nucleotides: TGTGCCAGCAGTTACTCGGGGGGATCAGGAGATACGCAGTATTTT. Residues: CASSYSGGSGDTQYF.

This clone turned up a few times. V gene TRBV7-9 combines with J gene TRBJ1-5, with TRBD1 identical over 7 bases. The germline V gene has CDR1 SEHNR and CDR2 FQNEAQ (reference sequence). This CDR3 is 15 amino acids long. V shed 5 bases, J shed 11 bases, and the junction held 15 bases outside the gene matches. The CDR3 spells CASSPSGQIPATQHF. CDR3 bases: TGTGCCAGCAGCCCATCGGGACAGATACCAGCGACCCAGCATTTT. The whole variable domain, filled in from reference TRBV7-9 and TRBJ1-5, reads DTGVSQNPRHKITKRGQNVTFRCDPISEHNRLYWYRQTLGQGPEFLTYFQNEAQLEKSRLLSDRFSAERPKGSFSTLEIQRTEQGDSAMYLCASSPSGQIPATQHFGDGTRLSIL.

This clone was observed once. This sequence joins TRBV4-2 and TRBJ2-2; D is perhaps TRBD2 (5 bases). The V gene's germline CDR1 is LGHNA and CDR2 YNFKEQ. This CDR3 region has 17 residues. Deletions cut 5 bases from V and 2 bases from J, with 18 bases between. CDR3 region: CASSFDGTRYNTGELFF. Here the CDR3 DNA reads TGTGCCAGCAGCTTTGATGGTACTAGATATAACACCGGGGAGCTGTTTTTT.

The chain combines TRBV18 with TRBJ2-7; D not resolved. V lost 3 bases, J lost 6 bases, and 12 bases lay in between. The CDR3 covers 13 residues. In germline, CDR1 is KGHSH, CDR2 LQKENI. In nucleotides, the CDR3 is TGTGCCAGCTCACCGGGCAGGATTCTCGAGCAGTACTTC. The encoded protein is CASSPGRILEQYF.

This clone was detected a few times. The genes are TRBV18 and TRBJ2-2; D call uncertain. This CDR3 contains 13 residues. Germline CDR1 reads KGHSH; CDR2 reads LQKENI. V gave up 3 bases and J gave up 1 base, with 3 bases separating them. The CDR3 is CASSPLNTGELFF. CDR3 nucleotide sequence: TGTGCCAGCTCACCTCTGAACACCGGGGAGCTGTTTTTT.

The chain joins TRBV4-1 to TRBJ1-4, with 12 bases identical to TRBD1. The J segment lost 3 bases and the V segment lost 4 bases, leaving 9 bases of the junction unmatched. This CDR3 region has 18 residues. From germline, CDR1 is MGHRA and CDR2 YSYEKL. CDR3 nucleotides: TGCGCCAGCAGCCGGACCCCGGGACAGGGGGCGTCTAATGAAAAACTGTTTTTT. As protein: CASSRTPGQGASNEKLFF.

V and J are TRBV9 and TRBJ1-6; the D is unclear. The CDR3 is 13 residues long. The V end lost 0 bases, the J end lost 8 bases, and 6 bases lay between the germline ends. Germline assignment: CDR1 SGDLS and CDR2 YYNGEE. CDR3 sequence (DNA): TGTGCCAGCAGCGTAGAGAGCTATTCACCCCTCCACTTT. Translation: CASSVESYSPLHF.

CDR3 sequence: CASSLGQGLWGSYNSPLHF. In DNA form, the CDR3 reads TGTGCCAGCAGTTTAGGACAGGGTTTATGGGGGTCCTATAATTCACCCCTCCACTTT. J is TRBJ1-6 and V is TRBV28, with 8 positions matching TRBD1. Germline assignment: CDR1 MDHEN and CDR2 SYDVKM. With V trimmed by 2 bases and J by 1 base, 10 bases remained unmatched. There are 19 residues in the CDR3.

The chain links TRBV2 to TRBJ1-4; D is uncertain. Trimming took 6 bases from V and 6 from J, leaving 14 bases between them. The CDR3 contains 14 residues. Germline CDR1 and CDR2: SNHLY and FYNNEI. CDR3 in amino acids: CASRARVRDEKLFF. DNA for the CDR3: TGTGCCAGCAGAGCTAGGGTGAGGGATGAAAAACTGTTTTTT. Using reference TRBV2 and TRBJ1-4 for the parts outside the CDR3, the full variable domain is EPEVTQTPSHQVTQMGQEVILRCVPISNHLYFYWYRQILGQKVEFLVSFYNNEISEKSEIFDDQFSVERPDGSNFTLKIRSTKLEDSAMYFCASRARVRDEKLFFGSGTQLSVL.

The chain is built from TRBV19 and TRBJ2-4; 9 bases align to TRBD1. The CDR3 extends over 15 amino acids. Trimming cost V 3 bases and J 8 bases; bases outside gene matches: 8. The germline V gene encodes CDR1 LNHDA and CDR2 SQIVND (reference sequence). The CDR3 loop is CASSMRTGVRDIQYF. The CDR3 nucleotides are TGTGCCAGTAGTATGAGGACAGGGGTTCGTGACATTCAGTACTTC.

The chain joins TRBV5-4 to TRBJ1-1; D gene ambiguous. The V gene lost 4 bases and the J gene lost 1 base, with 11 bases spanning the gap. Germline assignment: CDR1 SGHNT and CDR2 YYREEE (reference sequence). This CDR3 is built from 14 residues. The CDR3 spells CASSPGRANTEAFF. In nucleotides, the CDR3 is TGTGCCAGCAGCCCAGGAAGAGCGAACACTGAAGCTTTCTTT.

The gene calls are TRBV4-3 and TRBJ2-7; TRBD1 agrees at 7 bases. The CDR3 totals 16 residues. V was clipped by 3 bases and J by 0 bases; unmatched bases: 8. The germline V gene encodes CDR1 LGHNA and CDR2 YSLEER. The CDR3 DNA sequence: TGCGCCAGCAGCCACCGAGGGACAGAGAGCTCCTACGAGCAGTACTTC. Translated: CASSHRGTESSYEQYF.

For the CDR3, the DNA is TGTGCCAGCAGCCCACGACTAGTTGGCTACAATGAGCAGTTCTTC. Translated: CASSPRLVGYNEQFF. This chain links TRBV28 with TRBJ2-1; maybe TRBD2 (6 bases). Trimming stripped 6 bases from V and 3 bases from J, with 15 bases between. The CDR3 spans 15 residues. Germline lookup yields CDR1 MDHEN and CDR2 SYDVKM.

The V and J genes are TRBV28 and TRBJ1-2, with TRBD1 matching 12 bases. The germline V gene has CDR1 MDHEN and CDR2 SYDVKM. Trimming took 5 bases from V and 8 from J; bases not matched to a gene: 9. CDR3 length: 15 amino acids. CDR3 protein: CASSPPGQGAWGYTF. CDR3 sequence (DNA): TGTGCCAGCAGTCCTCCGGGACAGGGGGCTTGGGGCTACACCTTC.